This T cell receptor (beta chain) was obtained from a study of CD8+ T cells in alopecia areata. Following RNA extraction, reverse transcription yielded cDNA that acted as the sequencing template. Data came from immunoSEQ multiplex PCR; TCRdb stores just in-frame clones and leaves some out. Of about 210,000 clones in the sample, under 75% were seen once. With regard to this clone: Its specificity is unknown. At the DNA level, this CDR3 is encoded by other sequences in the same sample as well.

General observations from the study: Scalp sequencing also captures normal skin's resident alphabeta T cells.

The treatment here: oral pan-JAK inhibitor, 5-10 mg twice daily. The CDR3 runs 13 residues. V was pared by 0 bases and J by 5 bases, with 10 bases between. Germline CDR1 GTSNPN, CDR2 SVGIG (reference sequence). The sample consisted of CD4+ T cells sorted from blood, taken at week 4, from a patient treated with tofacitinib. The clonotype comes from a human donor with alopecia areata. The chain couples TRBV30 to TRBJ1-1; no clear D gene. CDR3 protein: CAWSVRRETEAFF. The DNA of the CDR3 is TGTGCCTGGAGTGTACGAAGAGAGACTGAAGCTTTCTTT.